The entry that follows covers one TCR beta chain sequence. This receptor's antigen is unknown. Base qualities are not recorded, but no much larger clone differs from it by a single base. The CDR3 runs 15 residues from the cysteine to the phenylalanine. Only CDR3 DNA is held: 45 bases, read in frame from base 1. Based on the germline V gene, the CDR1 and CDR2 sequences are MGHRA and YSYEKL. V is cut back by 3 bases and J by 0 bases, with 5 bases in the junction unmatched. This record comes from a study of CD8+ T cells in alopecia areata (dated by TCRdb to the late 2010s). General notes on the study: The study used high-throughput TCRbeta sequencing to examine T cell clonal expansion in alopecia areata, in both the C3H/HeJ mouse model and human patients. On the human side, TCRbeta sequencing was run on scalp tissue and on sorted CD4+ and CD8+ peripheral blood T cells from healthy controls and from alopecia areata patients with either patchy or totalis/universalis disease. Clonality in the scalp was compared among normal scalp (n=4), patchy alopecia areata scalp (n=8), and alopecia totalis/universalis scalp (n=8). RNA was extracted with the PAXgene miRNA kit for fixed scalp, the miRNeasy kit for PBMCs, and the RNeasy kit for mouse skin. TCRbeta CDR3 regions were amplified by immunoSEQ multiplex PCR with 35 Vbeta forward and 13 Jbeta reverse primers.

From alopecia areata patients, peripheral blood was collected along with lesional scalp punch biopsies. PBMCs were isolated by density centrifugation and stained for CD3, CD4 and CD8, and CD4+ and CD8+ T cells were sorted on a FACSAria. As part of a multicenter biomarker study, untreated alopecia areata patients were recruited. In 4 to 6 patients from the biomarker study, blood CD8+ T cells were sorted further into NKG2D-low and NKG2D-high fractions. Broad study findings and their caveats: TCR sequences shared between patients were less clear than in mice, possibly partly because of HLA diversity in the patient population. Higher clonality and more expanded CD8+ clones were observed in lesional scalp than in normal scalp, particularly in alopecia totalis/universalis, a finding suggestive of antigenic drive. Scalp TCR repertoire analysis is complicated because resident alphabeta T cells in normal human skin are also sequenced, whereas mouse skin is dominated by gammadelta T cells.

Receptor libraries were prepared by the immunoSEQ multiplex PCR assay. RNA was extracted from all samples and reverse transcribed into cDNA, which served as template for TCR sequencing. SuperScript III was used to make first-strand cDNA, primed with a 2:1 mix of oligo-dT and random hexamers. A synthetic immune receptor repertoire was used to assess amplification bias, and residual bias was removed computationally. From the authors' description of their analysis: Raw reads were preprocessed for error removal, and CDR3 was defined according to IMGT conventions as running from the conserved cysteine to phenylalanine. To get clonality, Shannon entropy was normalized by log2 of the number of productive unique TCRs and the result was subtracted from 1. CD4 or CD8 identity of scalp clones was inferred by cross-referencing scalp TCRbeta sequences with sorted blood CD4 and CD8 repertoires. Sourced from immuneACCESS, this table was stored by TCRdb with only in-frame sequences that have V and J called. A share of the clones is absent; for the studies checked, an unresolved V gene accounts for under half, and the remainder has no known explanation. V, J and clone size are taken as reported in that table, and D and trimming were inferred from the DNA itself. The sample table records about 64,000 clones; about 40% of these occur just once. The ten largest clones add up to roughly half of the sample.

The chain was built from TRBV4-1 and TRBJ2-7; TRBD1 matches 7 bases in the middle. The TCR sequence derives from a human donor with alopecia areata. Sequencing was done on a sample of NKG2D-low CD8+ T cells sorted from blood. Taken with the paper, the label for cell subset or site translates to: sorted CD8+ NKG2D-low blood T cells. This receptor has the CDR3 CASSHAGTASYEQYF. The nucleotides read TGCGCCAGCAGCCATGCCGGGACAGCCTCCTACGAGCAGTACTTC.